The next 21 T cell receptor beta chains were all read from a single sample in a study of T-cell memory formation after mild COVID-19. TCRdb passed the 5' RACE reads through MiXCR, listing each CDR3 protein once. The data show over 250,000 distinct CDR3 sequences, roughly 15% seen once. Sequenced input: PBMCs or a T cell subset sorted from them (not recorded which). These receptors were obtained from a man between 18 and 35 years old who had mild COVID-19 (a few samples of this study predate the infection). Cell type and time point are not known.

The rearrangement links TRBV7-2 to TRBJ2-7; D not resolved. The CDR3 is made up of 13 amino acids. Germline V gene data show CDR1 as SGHTA and CDR2 as FQGNSA. Trimming cost V 2 bases and J 4 bases, with 9 bases left between them. CDR3: CASSLSAYYEQYF. CDR3 sequence (DNA): TGTGCCAGCAGCTTATCGGCCTATTACGAGCAGTACTTC. Full variable domain (remainder filled in from reference TRBV7-2 and TRBJ2-7): GAGVSQSPSNKVTEKGKDVELRCDPISGHTALYWYRQSLGQGLEFLIYFQGNSAPDKSGLPSDRFSAERTGGSVSTLTIQRTQQEDSAVYLCASSLSAYYEQYFGPGTRLTVT.

This clonotype was counted only a few times. This chain joins TRBV20-1 and TRBJ1-5, with D maybe TRBD1 (5 bases). The CDR3 has 14 amino acids. V lost 5 bases to trimming and J lost 0 bases, with 11 bases between them. Germline lookup yields CDR1 DFQATT and CDR2 SNEGSKA (reference sequence). The CDR3 DNA is TGCAGTGCTTTCAGGGCCCCTAGCAATCAGCCCCAGCATTTT. It yields the protein CSAFRAPSNQPQHF.

A few counts support this clonotype. V is TRBV7-3 and J is TRBJ2-1; unclear D gene. Germline CDR1 SGHTA, CDR2 FQGTGA. The V and J ends lost 1 base and 5 bases respectively, with 6 bases between them. This CDR3 is 13 amino acids long. CDR3 in DNA: TGTGCCAGCAGCTTAAGTCAGGACAATGAGCAGTTCTTC. This translates into CASSLSQDNEQFF.

This clonotype was seen a handful of times. This chain joins TRBV5-1 and TRBJ1-1; D gene uncertain. Germline assignment: CDR1 SGHRS and CDR2 YFSETQ. The V gene lost 4 bases and the J gene lost 2 bases, with 12 bases spanning the gap. This CDR3 has 14 residues. This chain's CDR3 is CASSQTSGNTEAFF. The CDR3 nucleotides read TGCGCCAGCAGCCAAACCTCCGGAAACACTGAAGCTTTCTTT.

The chain employs TRBV12-3 or TRBV12-4 and TRBJ2-2; maybe TRBD2 (7 bases). The V end was cut by 4 bases, the J end by 5 bases, with 14 bases between. This CDR3 is 15 amino acids long. CDR3 in DNA: TGTGCCAGCAGTTGGAGGGGGGGCGAAACCGGGGAGCTGTTTTTT. This translates into CASSWRGGETGELFF.

This clonotype occurred many times. This chain joins TRBV4-1 and TRBJ1-4; tentative D call: TRBD1 (6 bases). Germline V gene data show CDR1 as MGHRA and CDR2 as YSYEKL. The V and J ends lost 4 bases and 6 bases respectively, with 24 bases between them. The CDR3 runs to 18 residues. CDR3: CASSLSTPRQARDEKLFF. CDR3 coding DNA: TGCGCCAGCAGCCTCTCAACTCCGCGACAGGCTAGGGATGAAAAACTGTTTTTT.

This clonotype was observed at least ten times. The V call is TRBV7-8, the J call TRBJ2-1, with D unclear. Germline values: CDR1 SGHVS, CDR2 FQNEAQ. V was trimmed by 1 base and J by 10 bases, leaving 8 bases between them. The CDR3 totals 12 residues. This CDR3 is CASSLDRREQFF. CDR3 coding DNA: TGTGCCAGCAGCTTAGACAGAAGGGAGCAGTTCTTC.

CDR3: CASSLSPGANTEAFF. In nucleotides, the CDR3 is TGTGCCAGCAGTTTATCTCCAGGGGCGAACACTGAAGCTTTCTTT. The chain uses TRBV27 and TRBJ1-1, with D perhaps matching TRBD1 (6 bases). The germline gives CDR1 MNHEY, CDR2 SMNVEV (reference sequence). Trimming removed 0 bases from V and 1 base from J, with 9 bases in between. The CDR3 covers 15 residues.

This rearrangement joins TRBV5-4 to TRBJ1-1, with D maybe TRBD1 (6 bases). V lost 2 bases, J lost 2 bases, and 13 bases lay in between. Germline V gene data show CDR1 as SGHNT and CDR2 as YYREEE (reference sequence). The CDR3 consists of 15 residues. The CDR3 protein is CASSFAGALNTEAFF. The DNA for the CDR3 is TGTGCCAGCAGCTTCGCAGGGGCCTTAAACACTGAAGCTTTCTTT.

In its sample, this clonotype was seen many times. The V call is TRBV28, the J call TRBJ2-2; 7 bases fit TRBD2. There are 17 residues in the CDR3. Germline V gene lookup returns CDR1 MDHEN and CDR2 SYDVKM. With V trimmed by 0 bases and J by 4 bases, 8 bases remained unmatched. The CDR3 is CASSLCRRGSCTGELFF. The CDR3, as DNA: TGTGCCAGCAGTTTATGCAGGCGGGGGAGCTGCACCGGGGAGCTGTTTTTT. Looking up the rest from reference TRBV28 and TRBJ2-2 gives the full variable domain: DVKVTQSSRYLVKRTGEKVFLECVQDMDHENMFWYRQDPGLGLRLIYFSYDVKMKEKGDIPEGYSVSREKKERFSLILESASTNQTSMYLCASSLCRRGSCTGELFFGEGSRLTVL.

The chain is built from TRBV4-1 and TRBJ2-7; D could derive from TRBD1 or TRBD2 (5 bases each). The CDR3 has 14 residues. V lost 4 bases, J lost 6 bases, and 16 bases lay in between. Looked up from germline, CDR1 is MGHRA and CDR2 is YSYEKL. CDR3 nucleotides: TGCGCCAGCAGCCTCGGAGAGGGGCGCGGCGAGCAGTACTTC. Protein product: CASSLGEGRGEQYF.

V and J are TRBV10-2 and TRBJ1-1; 12 nucleotides match TRBD1. There are 14 residues in the CDR3. Germline CDR1 and CDR2: WSHSY and SAAADI. V shed 5 bases and J 5 bases; nucleotides not matched to a gene: 3. The chain's CDR3 is CASSRGQGATEAFF. The DNA of the CDR3 is TGCGCCAGCAGTAGGGGACAGGGGGCGACTGAAGCTTTCTTT.

This clonotype turned up a few times. The rearrangement uses TRBV20-1 and TRBJ1-2; D perhaps matches TRBD1 (6 bases). The CDR3 consists of 13 residues. Germline values: CDR1 DFQATT, CDR2 SNEGSKA (reference sequence). V was shortened by 0 bases and J by 8 bases, with 13 bases between the two germline ends. The CDR3 DNA is TGCAGTGCTAGAGATGGACAGCGCTTGGGCTACACCTTC. This translates into CSARDGQRLGYTF.

V gene TRBV5-1 combines with J gene TRBJ1-2, with D maybe TRBD1 (5 bases). Per germline, CDR1 SGHRS and CDR2 YFSETQ. V was cut by 0 bases and J by 6 bases, with 9 bases left in between. CDR3 size: 13 residues. The CDR3 DNA is TGCGCCAGCAGCTTGGGAGGGGATGATGGCTACACCTTC. Its protein product is CASSLGGDDGYTF.

Comments on this clonotype: An end of the junction does not agree with germline; a read error may underlie this. The CDR3 DNA reads TGTGCAAGCAGGAAGACAGGGGATGCCTACGAGCAGTACTTC. It encodes CASRKTGDAYEQYF. The V call is TRBV2, the J call TRBJ2-7; 8 bases are a match to TRBD1. This CDR3 spans 14 amino acids. From germline, CDR1 is SNHLY and CDR2 FYNNEI.

The V call is TRBV11-2, the J call TRBJ2-3; D perhaps matches TRBD1 (6 bases). The germline V gene has CDR1 SGHAT and CDR2 FQNNGV. CDR3 length: 16 residues. Trimming removed 5 bases at V and 2 bases at J, with 17 bases between. The CDR3 reads CASSRLTGFATDTQYF. CDR3 coding DNA: TGTGCCAGCAGCCGGCTCACAGGGTTTGCCACAGATACGCAGTATTTT.

The genes are TRBV2 and TRBJ1-4; TRBD1 is a possible D gene (5 bases). Germline CDR1 SNHLY, CDR2 FYNNEI. V shed 1 base and J shed 8 bases, with 8 bases lying between them. The length of the CDR3 is 13 residues. The CDR3 loop reads CASSEDRGEKLFF. In DNA form, the CDR3 reads TGTGCCAGCAGTGAAGATCGGGGGGAAAAACTGTTTTTT.

In this sample, this clonotype turned up a few times. The chain uses TRBV28 and TRBJ1-4; D gene unclear. The CDR3 loop spans 15 amino acids. The germline gives CDR1 MDHEN, CDR2 SYDVKM. The V end lost 3 bases, the J end lost 0 bases, and 8 bases lay between the germline ends. The DNA for the CDR3 is TGTGCCAGCAGTTTGAGGTCTACAACTAATGAAAAACTGTTTTTT. Translating it yields CASSLRSTTNEKLFF.

J is TRBJ2-3 and V is TRBV12-3 or TRBV12-4, with TRBD2 matching over 13 bases. CDR3 length: 17 amino acids. V trimming: 2 bases; J trimming: 4 bases; junction bases outside the gene matches: 6. The CDR3 reads CASSLTSGGAFADTQYF. The CDR3 nucleotides are TGTGCCAGCAGTTTAACTAGCGGGGGGGCCTTCGCAGATACGCAGTATTTT.

The chain uses TRBV20-1 and TRBJ1-1; 7 bases line up with TRBD1. The CDR3 consists of 14 residues. Per the germline V gene, CDR1 is DFQATT and CDR2 is SNEGSKA (reference sequence). Germline trimming cut 5 bases from V and 4 bases from J; bases unmatched to any gene: 10. CDR3 residues: CSAPSGAGGTEAFF. The CDR3 bases are TGCAGTGCTCCCTCCGGCGCAGGGGGCACTGAAGCTTTCTTT.

This clonotype showed up many times. The rearrangement links TRBV29-1 to TRBJ2-1, with D possibly being TRBD2 (7 bases). Germline CDR1 is SQVTM and CDR2 is ANQGSEA. The CDR3 consists of 13 residues. Trimming removed 5 bases from V and 7 bases from J, with 15 bases in between. CDR3 region: CSVWGGHGNEQFF. Written as DNA, the CDR3 is TGCAGCGTTTGGGGGGGCCACGGGAATGAGCAGTTCTTC.